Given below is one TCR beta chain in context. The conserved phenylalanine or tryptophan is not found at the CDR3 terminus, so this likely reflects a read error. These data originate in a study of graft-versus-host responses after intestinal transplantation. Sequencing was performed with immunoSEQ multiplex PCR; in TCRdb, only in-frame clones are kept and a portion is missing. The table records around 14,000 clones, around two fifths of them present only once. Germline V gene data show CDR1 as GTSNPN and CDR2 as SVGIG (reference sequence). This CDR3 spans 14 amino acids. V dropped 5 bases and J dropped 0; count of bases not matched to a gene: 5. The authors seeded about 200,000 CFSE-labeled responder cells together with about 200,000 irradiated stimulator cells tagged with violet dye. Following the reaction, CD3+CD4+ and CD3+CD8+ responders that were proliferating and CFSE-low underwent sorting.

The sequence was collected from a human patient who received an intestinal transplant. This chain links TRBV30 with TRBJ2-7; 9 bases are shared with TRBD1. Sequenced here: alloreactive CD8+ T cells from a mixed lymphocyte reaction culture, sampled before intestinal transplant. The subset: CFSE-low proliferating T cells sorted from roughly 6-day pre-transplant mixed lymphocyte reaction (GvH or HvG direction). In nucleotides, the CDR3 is TGTGCCTGGGGGACAGGGATCAGCTCCTACGAGCAGTACCTC. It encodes CAWGTGISSYEQYL.